A single sample gave rise to the 31 T cell receptor beta chains below, sequenced in a study of blood T cell repertoires in COVID-19. The table came from immunoSEQ multiplex PCR; TCRdb's copy has only in-frame clones and leaves some out. The data show 50,000 to 55,000 clones, approximately 84% seen once. Sequenced: peripheral blood. The receptors stem from a man between 65 and 85 years old with acute or convalescent COVID-19.

The genes are TRBV5-1 and TRBJ1-1; D possibly corresponds to TRBD1 (6 bases). The germline V gene encodes CDR1 SGHRS and CDR2 YFSETQ. This CDR3 contains 14 residues. V was shortened by 4 bases and J by 1 base, with 11 bases between the two germline ends. The CDR3 bases are TGCGCCAGCAGCCTAGGACAGAAGAACACTGAAGCTTTCTTT. Protein: CASSLGQKNTEAFF.

CDR3 coding DNA: TGCGCCAGCAGCTCCGTGACAGGGTATGGCTACACCTTC. Its translation: CASSSVTGYGYTF. The rearrangement joins TRBV5-1 to TRBJ1-2, with 7 bases identical to TRBD1. There are 13 residues in the CDR3. The germline gives CDR1 SGHRS, CDR2 YFSETQ. Germline trimming cut 3 bases from V and 5 bases from J; bases unmatched to any gene: 4.

The rearrangement joins TRBV5-4 to TRBJ2-7, with 10 bases that match TRBD1. Germline V lookup: CDR1 SGHNT, CDR2 YYREEE (reference sequence). There are 15 residues in the CDR3. V lost 4 bases and J lost 5; bases outside the gene matches: 9. The CDR3 protein is CASSPSGTGVHEQYF. The CDR3 DNA follows: TGTGCCAGCAGCCCATCCGGGACAGGGGTCCACGAGCAGTACTTC.

The J gene is TRBJ1-5, the V gene TRBV19; a possible D gene is TRBD1 (6 bases). Per germline, CDR1 LNHDA and CDR2 SQIVND (reference sequence). CDR3 length: 16 amino acids. V shed 6 bases and J shed 6 bases, with 21 bases lying between them. CDR3: CASSSPRGGASQPQHF. The CDR3 DNA follows: TGTGCCAGTAGCTCCCCCCGGGGGGGGGCATCTCAGCCCCAGCATTTT.

The gene calls are TRBV6-1 and TRBJ1-1; a weak D match, TRBD1 (6 bases). With 1 base removed from V and 5 bases from J, the gap between germline ends came to 17 bases. The CDR3 has 16 residues. Germline CDR1 reads MNHNS; CDR2 reads SASEGT. CDR3 nucleotides: TGTGCCAGCAGTGAAGGGGCAGGGGCGAGGGTGACTGAAGCTTTCTTT. This sequence encodes CASSEGAGARVTEAFF.

The chain couples TRBV5-1 to TRBJ1-1, with D hard to call. Trimming stripped 1 base from V and 0 bases from J, with 7 bases between. In germline, CDR1 is SGHRS, CDR2 YFSETQ. CDR3 length: 14 amino acids. CDR3 bases: TGCGCCAGCAGCTTGAACAGCATGAACACTGAAGCTTTCTTT. Translated, it gives CASSLNSMNTEAFF.

This rearrangement joins TRBV7-8 to TRBJ2-5; 8 nucleotides align to TRBD1. V shed 5 bases and J 5 bases; nucleotides not matched to a gene: 10. The V gene's germline CDR1 is SGHVS and CDR2 FQNEAQ. This CDR3 has 15 residues. CDR3 loop: CASSVTRGHGETQYF. The CDR3 nucleotides are TGTGCCAGCAGCGTAACCAGGGGGCACGGTGAGACCCAGTACTTC.

This clone was picked up one time. DNA of the CDR3: TGTGCCAGCAGTGAAATGGGGTTGGGGGGAGGGCCGTACGAGCAGTACTTC. This translates into CASSEMGLGGGPYEQYF. The chain employs TRBV2 and TRBJ2-7; 7 nucleotides agree with TRBD2. V shed 2 bases and J 4 bases; nucleotides not matched to a gene: 14. In germline, CDR1 is SNHLY, CDR2 FYNNEI. The CDR3 is made up of 17 amino acids. The full variable domain, rest sourced from reference TRBV2 and TRBJ2-7, is EPEVTQTPSHQVTQMGQEVILRCVPISNHLYFYWYRQILGQKVEFLVSFYNNEISEKSEIFDDQFSVERPDGSNFTLKIRSTKLEDSAMYFCASSEMGLGGGPYEQYFGPGTRLTVT.

The CDR3 here is CASSSPGTALNTEAFF. As DNA, the CDR3 is TGTGCCAGCAGTTCTCCCGGGACAGCCCTGAACACTGAAGCTTTCTTT. The V and J genes are TRBV28 and TRBJ1-1, with TRBD1 identical over 7 bases. The CDR3 loop spans 16 amino acids. Germline values: CDR1 MDHEN, CDR2 SYDVKM. Losses at the gene ends were 4 bases for V and 0 bases for J; bases not matched to a gene: 8.

This rearrangement joins TRBV24-1 to TRBJ1-2; possibly TRBD1 for D (6 bases). Germline values: CDR1 KGHDR, CDR2 SFDVKD. This CDR3 is built from 15 residues. V lost 2 bases, J lost 4 bases, and 13 bases lay in between. CDR3 bases: TGTGCCACCAGTGATTCGAGGGCAGGGGCCTATGGCTACACCTTC. Translation: CATSDSRAGAYGYTF.

V is TRBV4-3 and J is TRBJ1-1, with 7 bases matching TRBD1. Looked up from germline, CDR1 is LGHNA and CDR2 is YSLEER. The CDR3 has 14 amino acids. V was clipped by 2 bases and J by 5 bases; unmatched bases: 5. CDR3 nucleotide sequence: TGCGCCAGCAGCCAACCTGACAGGGAGACTGAAGCTTTCTTT. Encoded protein: CASSQPDRETEAFF.

The rearrangement joins TRBV7-3 to TRBJ2-1; 7 positions match TRBD1. This CDR3 is 15 amino acids long. Germline CDR1 and CDR2: SGHTA and FQGTGA. Trimming at V came to 1 base and at J to 0 bases, leaving 0 bases not matched to a gene. The CDR3 sequence: CASSLNRGSYNEQFF. The CDR3 DNA sequence: TGTGCCAGCAGCTTAAACAGGGGCTCCTACAATGAGCAGTTCTTC.

The chain joins TRBV2 to TRBJ1-5, with D possibly being TRBD1 (5 bases). The CDR3 runs 14 residues. From germline, CDR1 is SNHLY and CDR2 FYNNEI. The germline V and J ends were trimmed by 2 bases and 8 bases, with 13 bases remaining between them. CDR3 amino acids: CASSEWGVGEPQHF. CDR3 nucleotides: TGTGCCAGCAGTGAATGGGGGGTAGGAGAGCCCCAGCATTTT.

The chain uses TRBV11-2 and TRBJ2-1, with 8 bases that match TRBD1. Germline CDR1 SGHAT, CDR2 FQNNGV. V lost 5 bases to trimming and J lost 1 base; unmatched junction nucleotides: 4. The CDR3 is made up of 15 amino acids. The CDR3 loop reads CASSPDRGSYNEQFF. In nucleotides, the CDR3 is TGTGCCAGCAGCCCTGACAGGGGATCCTACAATGAGCAGTTCTTC.

This clone was found once. The genes are TRBV4-3 and TRBJ2-3, with TRBD2 matching over 13 bases. The length of the CDR3 is 18 residues. Germline values: CDR1 LGHNA, CDR2 YSLEER. Trimming took 3 bases from V and 4 from J; bases not matched to a gene: 10. The CDR3 DNA sequence: TGCGCCAGCAGCCACGACGGGACTAGCGGGACTATCCCAGATACGCAGTATTTT. It codes for CASSHDGTSGTIPDTQYF.

The V and J genes are TRBV19 and TRBJ2-2; 11 nucleotides match TRBD1. V gave up 9 bases and J gave up 0 bases; unmatched junction bases: 3. CDR1 and CDR2 from the germline V gene are LNHDA and SQIVND (reference sequence). The CDR3 has 15 residues. CDR3 protein: CASLGQGANTGELFF. The CDR3 bases are TGTGCCAGCCTGGGACAGGGGGCGAACACCGGGGAGCTGTTTTTT. Full variable domain (remainder filled in from reference TRBV19 and TRBJ2-2): DGGITQSPKYLFRKEGQNVTLSCEQNLNHDAMYWYRQDPGQGLRLIYYSQIVNDFQKGDIAEGYSVSREKKESFPLTVTSAQKNPTAFYLCASLGQGANTGELFFGEGSRLTVL.

This rearrangement joins TRBV30 to TRBJ2-7; 11 nucleotides match TRBD1. The CDR3 loop spans 12 amino acids. The germline gives CDR1 GTSNPN, CDR2 SVGIG (reference sequence). The V and J ends lost 8 bases and 4 bases, in that order; junction bases with no gene match: 4. The CDR3 nucleotides are TGTGCCCTGGGACAGGGGGTTTACGAGCAGTACTTC. It specifies CALGQGVYEQYF.

V gene TRBV27 combines with J gene TRBJ1-6; 7 bases are a match to TRBD1. Germline CDR1 MNHEY, CDR2 SMNVEV (reference sequence). The V gene end was trimmed by 3 bases and the J gene end by 9 bases; junction bases not matched to a gene: 8. The CDR3 runs 15 residues. The CDR3 DNA sequence: TGTGCCAGCAGTTTTGGGTCAGGGGGTAGTTCACCCCTCCACTTT. Translating gives CASSFGSGGSSPLHF.

The gene calls are TRBV24-1 and TRBJ2-1, with TRBD1 as a possible D gene (5 bases). Looked up from germline, CDR1 is KGHDR and CDR2 is SFDVKD. CDR3 length: 15 residues. V lost 4 bases to trimming and J lost 5 bases, with 14 bases between them. Here the CDR3 DNA reads TGTGCCACCAGTGACACAGTGGCAGGGAACAATGAGCAGTTCTTC. Protein product: CATSDTVAGNNEQFF.

The V gene is TRBV7-9, the J gene TRBJ1-1; possible D gene TRBD1, 5 bases. V lost 8 bases to trimming and J lost 0 bases, with 10 bases between them. Germline V CDR1 and CDR2: SEHNR, FQNEAQ (reference sequence). CDR3 length: 13 amino acids. The CDR3 protein is CASFGQMNTEAFF. The CDR3 DNA is TGTGCCAGCTTCGGACAAATGAACACTGAAGCTTTCTTT.

The genes are TRBV7-9 and TRBJ2-2, with 9 bases identical to TRBD2. Germline values: CDR1 SEHNR, CDR2 FQNEAQ (reference sequence). CDR3 length: 15 amino acids. The J segment lost 5 bases and the V segment lost 1 base, leaving 2 bases of the junction unmatched. CDR3 residues: CASSLGLAGTGELFF. The CDR3 coding sequence is TGTGCCAGCAGCTTAGGCCTAGCGGGAACCGGGGAGCTGTTTTTT. The variable domain in full, completed from reference TRBV7-9 and TRBJ2-2, reads DTGVSQNPRHKITKRGQNVTFRCDPISEHNRLYWYRQTLGQGPEFLTYFQNEAQLEKSRLLSDRFSAERPKGSFSTLEIQRTEQGDSAMYLCASSLGLAGTGELFFGEGSRLTVL.

The CDR3: CASSIAQGWDYGYTF. DNA of the CDR3: TGTGCCAGTAGTATAGCTCAGGGTTGGGATTATGGCTACACCTTC. The genes are TRBV19 and TRBJ1-2, with D possibly being TRBD1 (5 bases). Trimming left V 1 base short and J 5 bases short, with 14 bases between. The CDR3 has 15 amino acids. Germline CDR1 reads LNHDA; CDR2 reads SQIVND (reference sequence).

This chain's CDR3 is CASSSRGGEGTGELFF. The CDR3 DNA sequence: TGTGCCAGCAGCTCTCGGGGAGGGGAGGGGACCGGGGAGCTGTTTTTT. The V and J genes are TRBV5-5 and TRBJ2-2; the match to TRBD2 covers 7 bases. This CDR3 has 16 amino acids. Germline-derived CDR1 and CDR2 are SGHKS and YYEKEE (reference sequence). Trimming cost V 3 bases and J 5 bases; bases outside gene matches: 10.

This chain connects TRBV6-5 to TRBJ2-3, with 9 bases fitting TRBD2. Trimming at V came to 7 bases and at J to 1 base, leaving 3 bases not matched to a gene. The CDR3 runs 14 residues. Germline V gene sequence: CDR1 MNHEY, CDR2 SVGAGI. The CDR3 nucleotides are TGTGCCAGCAAAGGCGGGGGGGGCACAGATACGCAGTATTTT. Protein: CASKGGGGTDTQYF.

J is TRBJ2-3 and V is TRBV6-5; perhaps TRBD1 as D (6 bases). Germline CDR1 MNHEY, CDR2 SVGAGI. The CDR3 consists of 13 residues. With 10 bases removed from V and 3 bases from J, the gap between germline ends came to 14 bases. The CDR3 here is CATIRQGTDTQYF. The CDR3 DNA reads as TGTGCCACAATCCGGCAGGGGACAGATACGCAGTATTTT.

The chain recombines TRBV5-1 with TRBJ1-1; 8 bases agree with TRBD1. The CDR3 contains 13 residues. Germline CDR1 SGHRS, CDR2 YFSETQ. With V trimmed by 4 bases and J by 5 bases, 4 bases remained unmatched. The CDR3 loop reads CASSLNRGTEAFF. DNA for the CDR3: TGCGCCAGCAGCCTAAACAGGGGGACTGAAGCTTTCTTT.

V gene TRBV5-1 combines with J gene TRBJ2-3; D remains unclear. Germline values: CDR1 SGHRS, CDR2 YFSETQ. V shed 0 bases and J shed 9 bases, with 8 bases lying between them. The CDR3 spans 12 residues. The CDR3 loop is CASSLERRTQYF. The CDR3 coding sequence is TGCGCCAGCAGCTTGGAGAGGCGAACGCAGTATTTT.

This clone occurred once. The chain uses TRBV6-4 and TRBJ2-1; 10 bases map to TRBD2. The germline CDR1 and CDR2 sequences are MRHNA and SNTAGT. This CDR3 comprises 16 residues. V lost 0 bases, J lost 5 bases, and 4 bases stayed unmatched. In nucleotides, the CDR3 is TGTGCCAGCAGTGACTCCTTACTAGCGGGAAACAATGAGCAGTTCTTC. Translating it yields CASSDSLLAGNNEQFF.

Only a few counts were recorded for this clone. V and J are TRBV28 and TRBJ1-1; D is possibly TRBD1 (6 bases). From germline, CDR1 is MDHEN and CDR2 SYDVKM. V lost 6 bases and J lost 4, with 18 bases in between. The CDR3 totals 15 residues. CDR3 nucleotides: TGTGCCAGCAGCGGCTGGGGGGGCGGGGGCACTGAAGCTTTCTTT. As protein: CASSGWGGGGTEAFF. The full variable domain, rest sourced from reference TRBV28 and TRBJ1-1, is DVKVTQSSRYLVKRTGEKVFLECVQDMDHENMFWYRQDPGLGLRLIYFSYDVKMKEKGDIPEGYSVSREKKERFSLILESASTNQTSMYLCASSGWGGGGTEAFFGQGTRLTVV.

V usage is TRBV6-6 and J usage is TRBJ2-7; 9 nucleotides match TRBD1. This CDR3 spans 15 amino acids. The germline V gene has CDR1 MNHNY and CDR2 SVGAGI (reference sequence). The trim removed 6 bases at V and 2 bases at J, leaving 8 bases unmatched. CDR3 region: CASRDPGTGTYEQYV. The CDR3 nucleotides read TGTGCCAGCAGAGACCCCGGGACAGGGACCTACGAGCAGTACGTC.

The chain employs TRBV9 and TRBJ1-4, with TRBD1 identical over 8 bases. V was clipped by 4 bases and J by 0 bases; unmatched bases: 8. Germline-derived CDR1 and CDR2 are SGDLS and YYNGEE. The CDR3 is 17 amino acids. The CDR3, as DNA: TGTGCCAGCAGCCCGGGGACAGGCCCAACAACTAATGAAAAACTGTTTTTT. Translating gives CASSPGTGPTTNEKLFF.